Listed below are T cell receptor beta chains from one sample, sequenced in a study of cytomegalovirus exposure and HLA in healthy donors. Clones were sequenced by immunoSEQ multiplex PCR, and TCRdb holds only the in-frame ones, with some missing. Of tens of thousands of clones listed, 70% to 80% are singletons. Sequenced sample: PBMCs. Receptor source: a man aged 25 to 40 in good health and CMV-seronegative. Both conserved end residues are part of each CDR3. D genes are given only for firm matches.

CDR3 protein	D gene	V gene	J gene
CASSLNRGRFDEQFF	TRBD1	TRBV7-9	TRBJ2-1
CASSEGKAGGAWAYEQYF	TRBD2	TRBV6-1	TRBJ2-7
CASSSGTGDYGYTF	TRBD1	TRBV5-1	TRBJ1-2
CASSLGSGLSSSGNTIYF	NA	TRBV5-4	TRBJ1-3
CASSLSGGITDTQYF	NA	TRBV5-1	TRBJ2-3
CASSSRRASGTDTQYF	NA	TRBV9	TRBJ2-3
CASSLDPGQPQHF	NA	TRBV7-2	TRBJ1-5
CAISEQPGAGGGGRGLFF	NA	TRBV10-3	TRBJ1-4
CASSEGSGYASNQPQHF	NA	TRBV6-1	TRBJ1-5
CASSLRQGYKKLFF	TRBD1	TRBV28	TRBJ1-4
CSVEEGGRGPQHF	NA	TRBV29-1	TRBJ1-5
CSARSFRETQYF	NA	TRBV29-1	TRBJ2-5
CASSAPRGAATEETQYF	NA	TRBV9	TRBJ2-5
CASRKQDTGELFF	NA	TRBV7-7	TRBJ2-2
CASSSSFFYEQYF	NA	TRBV19	TRBJ2-7
CASSGRTGTTGELFF	TRBD1	TRBV2	TRBJ2-2
CASVTGAWETQYF	TRBD1	TRBV6-1	TRBJ2-5
CASSREGALNEQFF	TRBD1	TRBV13	TRBJ2-1
CASSQEVMTGAQAFF	TRBD1	TRBV4-1	TRBJ1-1
CASRAGVQETQYF	NA	TRBV11-3	TRBJ2-5
CASSHGTDSYNEQFF	TRBD1	TRBV5-1	TRBJ2-1
CASSMLTGDFTGELFF	TRBD1	TRBV7-9	TRBJ2-2
CASSTLGGVYGYTF	NA	TRBV2	TRBJ1-2
CASRHRGNTEAFF	TRBD1	TRBV19	TRBJ1-1
CASSQGPRTSGIYNEQFF	TRBD2	TRBV4-1	TRBJ2-1
CASSLVAGGNTIYF	NA	TRBV5-6	TRBJ1-3
CASSPDSPVSGANVLTF	NA	TRBV18	TRBJ2-6
CASSTGLTDTQYF	NA	TRBV2	TRBJ2-3